The 6 T cell receptor beta chains given below trace back to one sample, sequenced in a study of Ad26.COV2.S vaccination and SARS-CoV-2 variants. Profiling relied on immunoSEQ multiplex PCR, and the TCRdb table lists in-frame clones only, not all of them. The sample records roughly 250,000 clones, approximately 90% being singletons. Treatment: around 19 received Ad26.COV2.S at low or high dose, single or two shots; several received placebo; per-sample allocation not given. Day 63 following the first vaccine or placebo injection was when the samples were taken. Sequenced material: peripheral blood, taken in a trial of Ad26.COV2.S vaccine versus placebo. The receptors derive from a person aged 18 to 59 who received the Ad26.COV2.S COVID-19 vaccine or a placebo.

The chain carries TRBV29-1 and TRBJ1-1, with 7 bases lining up with TRBD1. V lost 6 bases to trimming and J lost 0 bases; unmatched junction nucleotides: 4. This CDR3 is built from 13 residues. The germline gives CDR1 SQVTM, CDR2 ANQGSEA. CDR3: CSVETGLNTEAFF. CDR3 in DNA: TGCAGCGTCGAGACAGGGCTGAACACTGAAGCTTTCTTT.

This clone was recorded a few times. Written as DNA, the CDR3 is TGCGCCAGCAGCCAAGTAGGGACTAGCGGGGGGAATGAGCAGTTCTTC. It codes for CASSQVGTSGGNEQFF. The V call is TRBV4-3, the J call TRBJ2-1; the match to TRBD2 covers 15 bases. The trim removed 1 base at V and 7 bases at J, leaving 2 bases unmatched. Germline lookup yields CDR1 LGHNA and CDR2 YSLEER. The CDR3 sequence is 16 residues long.

CDR3 nucleotide sequence: TGTGCCTGGAGTATCGGGGGCAATCAGCCCCAGCATTTT. This encodes CAWSIGGNQPQHF. This chain connects TRBV30 to TRBJ1-5; D is undetermined. CDR1 and CDR2 from the germline V gene are GTSNPN and SVGIG (reference sequence). Trimming shortened V by 2 bases and J by 2 bases, and 7 bases separated the two germline ends. The CDR3 is made up of 13 amino acids.

This clone turned up a few times. J is TRBJ2-7 and V is TRBV21-1. TRBV21-1 is listed as a pseudogene. The length of the CDR3 is 15 residues. The CDR3 DNA reads as TGTGCCAGCAGCAAAGGGGTCCGCCCTTTCTACGAGCAGTACGTC. Protein: CASSKGVRPFYEQYV.

Regarding this clone: Mismatch with germline at one junction end may stem from a read error. The V gene is TRBV2, the J gene TRBJ1-5; D is undetermined. CDR3 length: 14 residues. Germline-derived CDR1 and CDR2 are SNHLY and FYNNEI. In nucleotides, the CDR3 is TGTGCCAGCAGCGAAGGACCAGGCAATCAGCCCCAGCATTTT. Its protein is CASSEGPGNQPQHF. The full variable domain, in which reference TRBV2 and TRBJ1-5 provide the parts outside the CDR3, is EPEVTQTPSHQVTQMGQEVILRCVPISNHLYFYWYRQILGQKVEFLVSFYNNEISEKSEIFDDQFSVERPDGSNFTLKIRSTKLEDSAMYFCASSEGPGNQPQHFGDGTRLSIL.

The chain's CDR3 is CASSYRGANNQPQHF. For the CDR3, the DNA is TGTGCCAGCAGTTACAGGGGAGCCAACAATCAGCCCCAGCATTTT. The V and J genes are TRBV6-5 and TRBJ1-5; TRBD1 might be the D (5 bases). The germline V gene encodes CDR1 MNHEY and CDR2 SVGAGI. V lost 2 bases, J lost 3 bases, and 11 bases lay in between. CDR3 length equals 15 residues.